Here is one T cell receptor beta chain with its context. Its target is unknown. Sequencing used immunoSEQ multiplex PCR; TCRdb keeps in-frame clones, though not all of them. The sample contains over 20,000 clones, roughly 90% of which appear only once. The data originate from a study of OX40 agonist ivuxolimab in advanced cancers. Study in general: The patients got ivuxolimab, which is an agonistic anti-OX40 (CD134) antibody. General study points: Relative to CD4+, CD8+ T cells held more expanded clones on average. Which antigen the expanded peripheral T cells recognized is unknown.

Sampling of blood occurred at baseline, cycle 4 day 1, and cycle 7 day 1. V lost 6 bases and J 6 bases, leaving 20 bases between the germline ends. The CDR3 contains 14 residues. The V gene's germline CDR1 is SQVTM and CDR2 ANQGSEA. The V call is TRBV29-1, the J call TRBJ1-2, with D maybe TRBD1 (6 bases). The sequencing here drew on CD4+ or CD8+ T cells sorted from blood, taken in a trial of the OX40 agonist ivuxolimab. This clonotype was obtained from an adult with an advanced solid tumor such as melanoma, head and neck, liver or kidney cancer. DNA for the CDR3: TGCAGCGTGGAACCCCCGGGGGCGCGGAATGGCTACACCTTC. This translates into CSVEPPGARNGYTF.